These 24 T cell receptor beta chains were all obtained from the same sample, sequenced in a study of blood T cell repertoires in COVID-19. Libraries were prepared by immunoSEQ multiplex PCR; TCRdb keeps only in-frame clonotypes and omits some of them. The table lists approximately 170,000 clones, roughly four fifths of them singletons. The sample comprised peripheral blood. These TCRs come from a man between 60 and 75 years old with active or convalescent COVID-19.

The chain combines TRBV19 with TRBJ1-4; possibly TRBD1 for D (5 bases). Germline V lookup: CDR1 LNHDA, CDR2 SQIVND (reference sequence). The CDR3 runs to 15 residues. The germline V and J ends were trimmed by 5 bases and 7 bases, with 17 bases remaining between them. Here the CDR3 DNA reads TGTGCCAGTAGTGGGGCCGGGACTCCGGCTGAAAAACTGTTTTTT. Translated: CASSGAGTPAEKLFF.

This clone appeared a few times. This sequence joins TRBV7-2 and TRBJ2-3; D is unresolved. The CDR3 has 13 residues. Trimming cost V 5 bases and J 5 bases, with 11 bases left between them. CDR1 SGHTA and CDR2 FQGNSA come from the germline V gene. CDR3 sequence reads: CASSPNLRDTQYF. CDR3 nucleotides: TGTGCCAGCAGCCCAAACCTGAGAGATACGCAGTATTTT.

The sample holds one count of this clone. The rearrangement joins TRBV5-1 to TRBJ2-1, with D possibly matching TRBD2 (5 bases). The CDR3 is made up of 14 amino acids. The V gene lost 0 bases and the J gene lost 2 bases, with 6 bases spanning the gap. Per the germline V gene, CDR1 is SGHRS and CDR2 is YFSETQ. The CDR3 coding sequence is TGCGCCAGCAGCTTGGGGGGAGCCTACAATGAGCAGTTCTTC. It is translated as CASSLGGAYNEQFF.

This clone was counted between two and nine times. V usage is TRBV7-2 and J usage is TRBJ1-1; 7 nucleotides agree with TRBD1. This CDR3 spans 14 amino acids. Germline CDR1 is SGHTA and CDR2 is FQGNSA. J gave up 2 bases and V 5 bases, and 5 bases lay outside the gene matches. DNA of the CDR3: TGTGCCAGCAGCATAACAGGGGCCAACACTGAAGCTTTCTTT. As protein: CASSITGANTEAFF.

The gene calls are TRBV18 and TRBJ2-5, with 12 bases that match TRBD1. Germline values: CDR1 KGHSH, CDR2 LQKENI. The CDR3 sequence is 16 residues long. The J segment lost 2 bases and the V segment lost 4 bases, leaving 5 bases of the junction unmatched. CDR3 sequence: CASSQGQGAKQETQYF. CDR3 nucleotide sequence: TGTGCCAGCTCACAGGGACAGGGGGCGAAACAAGAGACCCAGTACTTC.

This clone was counted a few times. The chain employs TRBV7-9 and TRBJ1-5, with D unclear. The CDR3 is 13 amino acids. Trimming cost V 4 bases and J 9 bases, with 13 bases left between them. Per the germline V gene, CDR1 is SEHNR and CDR2 is FQNEAQ (reference sequence). CDR3 in DNA: TGTGCCAGCAGCTCCGGGAGCCTCGGGCCCCAGCATTTT. As protein: CASSSGSLGPQHF.

This chain uses TRBV10-3 with TRBJ1-2; D is possibly TRBD1 (6 bases). Germline loops: CDR1 ENHRY, CDR2 SYGVKD. This CDR3 contains 14 residues. V lost 11 bases and J lost 5, with 21 bases in between. The CDR3 region has the DNA TGTGCCGCACGACCTCCGGGGGGCCGGTATGGCTACACCTTC. This codes for CAARPPGGRYGYTF.

This chain joins TRBV20-1 and TRBJ2-7, with D possibly being TRBD2 (5 bases). Germline assignment: CDR1 DFQATT and CDR2 SNEGSKA (reference sequence). V shed 7 bases and J shed 6 bases, with 13 bases lying between them. The CDR3 has 11 amino acids. The CDR3 region has the DNA TGCAGTGTACTAGGTGCTTCCGAGCAGTACTTC. Its translation is CSVLGASEQYF.

The chain carries TRBV28 and TRBJ1-2; D possibly corresponds to TRBD1 (5 bases). The CDR3 contains 14 residues. The V end lost 3 bases, the J end lost 1 base, and 9 bases lay between the germline ends. Germline assignment: CDR1 MDHEN and CDR2 SYDVKM. In nucleotides, the CDR3 is TGTGCCAGCAGTTTTTCTCAGGGTAACTATGGCTACACCTTC. Encoded protein: CASSFSQGNYGYTF.

This clone came up a few times. The chain links TRBV11-2 to TRBJ2-5; TRBD2 is a possible D gene (5 bases). The germline V gene encodes CDR1 SGHAT and CDR2 FQNNGV. V was cut by 5 bases and J by 5 bases, with 15 bases left in between. The CDR3 extends over 14 amino acids. CDR3 bases: TGTGCCAGCAGCCTCAGTCGAGGGAAGGAGACCCAGTACTTC. Translated, it gives CASSLSRGKETQYF.

CDR3 loop: CASRSGTGGYSEQFF. CDR3 DNA sequence: TGTGCCAGCAGGTCCGGGACAGGGGGATATAGTGAGCAGTTCTTC. The V gene is TRBV6-5, the J gene TRBJ2-1; 11 bases line up with TRBD1. The CDR3 length is 15 residues. CDR1 and CDR2 (germline): MNHEY, SVGAGI. J was trimmed by 9 bases and V by 6 bases; bases with no gene match: 10.

The CDR3 protein is CASSVSQGETQYF. CDR3 nucleotide sequence: TGTGCCAGCAGCGTATCCCAGGGGGAGACCCAGTACTTC. The V call is TRBV9, the J call TRBJ2-5, with D tentatively TRBD1 (6 bases). This CDR3 comprises 13 residues. Per the germline V gene, CDR1 is SGDLS and CDR2 is YYNGEE. V dropped 1 base and J dropped 5 bases, with 9 bases sitting between them.

The J gene is TRBJ1-2, the V gene TRBV6-5, with D uncertain. The CDR3 loop spans 13 amino acids. With 4 bases removed from V and 3 bases from J, the gap between germline ends came to 9 bases. Germline values: CDR1 MNHEY, CDR2 SVGAGI. The chain's CDR3 is CASSSIKHYGYTF. The CDR3, as DNA: TGTGCCAGCAGTTCAATTAAGCACTATGGCTACACCTTC.

The genes are TRBV10-3 and TRBJ2-7; possible D gene TRBD1, 5 bases. Trimming left V 2 bases short and J 2 bases short, with 7 bases between. This CDR3 has 13 amino acids. Germline V gene sequence: CDR1 ENHRY, CDR2 SYGVKD. The CDR3 region has the DNA TGTGCCATCAGTGAGCGACAGCCCTACGAGCAGTACTTC. The encoded protein is CAISERQPYEQYF.

This clone was found once. The V gene is TRBV6-5, the J gene TRBJ2-1; 9 nucleotides line up with TRBD1. The CDR3 consists of 15 residues. Looked up from germline, CDR1 is MNHEY and CDR2 is SVGAGI. J lost 1 base, V lost 4 bases, and 2 bases had no gene match. The CDR3 DNA sequence: TGTGCCAGCAGTTCCGACAGGGGGTCCTACAATGAGCAGTTCTTC. Translated: CASSSDRGSYNEQFF.

The rearrangement joins TRBV7-9 to TRBJ2-3; D unclear. Germline values: CDR1 SEHNR, CDR2 FQNEAQ (reference sequence). Trimming took off 4 bases at V and 0 bases at J, with 17 bases between the two ends. The CDR3 runs to 17 residues. The CDR3 loop is CASSSGPTEKSTDTQYF. CDR3 DNA sequence: TGTGCCAGCAGCTCAGGCCCTACAGAGAAAAGCACAGATACGCAGTATTTT.

V and J are TRBV14 and TRBJ2-7; TRBD1 is a possible D gene (6 bases). This CDR3 region has 13 residues. Germline V gene data show CDR1 as SGHDN and CDR2 as FVKESK. V gave up 5 bases and J gave up 0 bases, with 8 bases separating them. The CDR3 coding sequence is TGTGCCAGCAGCGGACAGTTCTCCTACGAGCAGTACTTC. Amino acid sequence: CASSGQFSYEQYF.

This chain joins TRBV6-5 and TRBJ1-3, with D perhaps TRBD1 (5 bases). This CDR3 spans 16 amino acids. Between the trimmed V and J ends, which lost 0 bases and 4 bases, there was a span of 13 bases. CDR1 and CDR2 from the germline V gene are MNHEY and SVGAGI. CDR3 in amino acids: CASSYSLGLVGNTIYF. The DNA for the CDR3 is TGTGCCAGCAGTTACTCGCTGGGGCTGGTCGGAAACACCATATATTTT.

The gene calls are TRBV2 and TRBJ2-7, with TRBD2 matching 7 bases. This CDR3 contains 15 residues. Germline V CDR1 and CDR2: SNHLY, FYNNEI. V shed 4 bases and J 3 bases; nucleotides not matched to a gene: 9. This CDR3 reads CASSVVGEGGYEQYF. The CDR3 DNA sequence: TGTGCCAGCAGTGTAGTCGGGGAGGGAGGCTACGAGCAGTACTTC.

With respect to this clone: The junction shows a germline mismatch at one end, possibly a read error. The V and J genes are TRBV24-1 and TRBJ2-7, with TRBD1 as a possible D gene (6 bases). The CDR3 runs to 14 residues. Germline V gene sequence: CDR1 KGHDR, CDR2 SFDVKD. The CDR3: CATCEGRGPYEQYF. The CDR3 nucleotides are TGTGCCACCTGTGAGGGCAGGGGTCCCTACGAGCAGTACTTC.

Only one count was recorded for this clone. The CDR3, as DNA: TGTGCCAGCAGCTCGGACGGACGATGGACATATGGCTACACCTTC. This sequence encodes CASSSDGRWTYGYTF. This chain connects TRBV7-9 to TRBJ1-2; possible D gene TRBD1, 5 bases. Looked up from germline, CDR1 is SEHNR and CDR2 is FQNEAQ (reference sequence). Trimming removed 4 bases at V and 5 bases at J, with 17 bases between. This CDR3 region has 15 residues.

The chain links TRBV19 to TRBJ2-7; D gene ambiguous. The V end was cut by 3 bases, the J end by 0 bases, with 6 bases between. The CDR3 is made up of 13 amino acids. The germline V gene encodes CDR1 LNHDA and CDR2 SQIVND (reference sequence). The CDR3 protein is CASSMSSSYEQYF. The DNA of the CDR3 is TGTGCCAGTAGTATGTCGAGCTCCTACGAGCAGTACTTC.

V and J are TRBV11-2 and TRBJ1-5, with D uncertain. The ends were cut back, 2 bases at V and 5 bases at J, with 7 bases in the middle. Germline loops: CDR1 SGHAT, CDR2 FQNNGV. The CDR3 is made up of 13 amino acids. CDR3 nucleotides: TGTGCCAGCAGCTTAATTCGGGATCAGCCCCAGCATTTT. Translation: CASSLIRDQPQHF.

The V and J genes are TRBV2 and TRBJ1-5; 10 bases agree with TRBD1. The germline CDR1 and CDR2 sequences are SNHLY and FYNNEI. J gave up 6 bases and V 5 bases, and 4 bases lay outside the gene matches. The CDR3 runs to 14 residues. This CDR3 is CASSTGQGSQPQHF. The DNA for the CDR3 is TGTGCCAGCAGTACGGGACAGGGGAGTCAGCCCCAGCATTTT.